The text below deals with one T cell receptor beta chain. Its antigen has not been determined. No base quality values were provided; no much bigger clone lies one nucleotide off. This sample stems from a study of T cell responses to AZD1222 COVID-19 vaccine listed by TCRdb under 2021. For the wider study: AZD1222 recipients with second doses at about 4 weeks or about 12 weeks were pooled, because spike-specific TCR depth and breadth did not differ between schedules. TCR sequencing covered some 250 trial participants: 200 to 220 given two doses of AZD1222 and about 26 given two doses of MenACWY control vaccine. Trial participants were enrolled into age subgroups of 18-55, 56-69 and 70-plus years, which contained approximately 150, 28 and 58 TCR-sequenced participants, respectively.

The CDR3 regions of human TCRbeta chains were analyzed by immunosequencing. In the original analysis: TCRs in the repertoires were compared against a reference library of SARS-CoV-2-specific TCRs that had been generated with the MIRA antigen-specificity platform. Breadth was defined as the fraction of unique TCRs that were SARS-CoV-2-associated. Depth was defined as the fraction of total T cells that were SARS-CoV-2-associated. Using the MIRA data, each spike-specific TCR was assigned both to the spike region to which the TCR was reactive and to a CD4 or CD8 class. Log10-transformed breadth and depth values were compared by one-way ANOVA with Sidak's multiple comparisons tests. Here the immuneACCESS table is served through TCRdb, limited to in-frame sequences with V and J called. Missing clones are a known gap in these copies; in checked studies unresolved V genes cover under half, and the rest lacks a known reason. The V and J calls and clone size were taken over from that table, and D and trimming were inferred from the DNA. The sample records under 130,000 clones, over 80% of which are singletons. The top ten hold less than 6% of the sample.

V loses 1 base, J loses 3 bases, and the germline ends lie 15 bases apart. As encoded in the germline V gene, CDR1 is KGHSH while CDR2 is LQKENI. Spanning cysteine to phenylalanine, the CDR3 consists of 16 amino acids. CDR3 DNA only is kept here, 48 bases in frame from base 1. The meaning of the sample's time point label: baseline before first vaccination. Vaccinee samples came from UK trials COV001 and COV002, including a single-blind randomized controlled phase 2/3 trial of AZD1222 (ChAdOx1 nCoV-19) in healthy adults. For TCRbeta chain sequencing, PBMC samples from trial participants were taken at day 0 and at day 28 after the second dose. Points the paper makes about the study in general: Participants were mostly white British, with more females than males. The authors suggested clonal diversity may have been underestimated. In the small 56-69-year group, the increase in depth fell short of significance, most likely because of low power. Reportedly, close to half of the unique spike-specific TCRs recognized epitopes lying outside the regions that are mutated in the B.1.351 and B.1.1.7 variants. Because no day 14 peak-response samples were available, repertoires were characterized only after the peak T cell response. After two AZD1222 doses, spike-specific TCR breadth and depth were significantly higher than at day 0 and than in MenACWY recipients. Only a handful of AZD1222 recipients were SARS-CoV-2 seropositive at baseline, limiting conclusions about previously exposed vaccinees. CD4 TCRs associated with the vaccine covered the entire spike protein, and the dominant responses were in regions 160-218 and 743-854.

The material sequenced was peripheral blood, taken on day 0 of AZD1222 vaccination. This chain is built from TRBV18 and TRBJ1-1; a tentative D match to TRBD1 spans 5 bases. This receptor was taken from an adult in good health. CDR3 loop: CASSPLQGGFDTEAFF. DNA sequence: TGTGCCAGCTCACCACTTCAGGGCGGGTTTGACACTGAAGCTTTCTTT.